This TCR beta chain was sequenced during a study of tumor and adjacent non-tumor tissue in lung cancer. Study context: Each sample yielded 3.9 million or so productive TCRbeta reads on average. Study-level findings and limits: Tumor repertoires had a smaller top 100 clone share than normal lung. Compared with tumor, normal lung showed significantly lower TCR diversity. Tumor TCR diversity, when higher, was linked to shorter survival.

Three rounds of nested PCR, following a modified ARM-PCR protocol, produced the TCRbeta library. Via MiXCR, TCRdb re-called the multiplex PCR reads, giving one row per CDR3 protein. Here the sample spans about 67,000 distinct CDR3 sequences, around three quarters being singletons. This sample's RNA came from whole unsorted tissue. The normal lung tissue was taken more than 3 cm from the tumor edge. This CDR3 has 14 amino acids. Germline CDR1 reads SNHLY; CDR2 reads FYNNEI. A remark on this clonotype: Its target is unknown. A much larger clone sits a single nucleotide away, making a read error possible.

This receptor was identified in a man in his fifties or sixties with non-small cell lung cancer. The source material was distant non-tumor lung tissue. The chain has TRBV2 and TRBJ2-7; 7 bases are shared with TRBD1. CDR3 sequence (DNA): TGTGCCAGCAGGACCGGGACAGATACCTACGAGCATTACTTC. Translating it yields CASRTGTDTYEHYF. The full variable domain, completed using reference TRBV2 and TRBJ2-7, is EPEVTQTPSHQVTQMGQEVILRCVPISNHLYFYWYRQILGQKVEFLVSFYNNEISEKSEIFDDQFSVERPDGSNFTLKIRSTKLEDSAMYFCASRTGTDTYEHYFGPGTRLTVT.